This T cell receptor beta chain appears in the sequencing data of a study of memory CD4+ T cells and cytomegalovirus serostatus. Study context: Healthy Belgian adult donors included about nine CMV-positive and some 24 CMV-negative people.

Of note for this clone: Its specificity is unknown.

Study-wide points: Each of approximately 69 CMV-associated TCRbeta sequences occurred in one to five individuals. Suggested: most of the CMV-linked TCR signature lies in CD4+ memory cells.

Assay: immunoSEQ multiplex PCR; the TCRdb copy retains only in-frame clones and omits some. The repertoire holds 54,000 or so clones, 80% to 85% seen once, with 1% to 1.2% in the top ten. The sort gate was single viable CD3+CD4+CD8-CD45RO+ cells for memory CD4+ T cells. V gave up 6 bases and J gave up 9 bases, with 15 bases separating them. Germline V gene data show CDR1 as SNHLY and CDR2 as FYNNEI. This CDR3 is built from 13 residues. Sequencing was done on a sample of memory CD4+ T cells from blood. The V gene is TRBV2, the J gene TRBJ1-5; D gene ambiguous. The receptor comes from an adult in good health and CMV-seronegative. The CDR3 bases are TGTGCCAGCAGATTGGGAGGTTCGGGGCCCCAGCATTTT. As protein: CASRLGGSGPQHF.